Listed below are T cell receptor beta chains from one sample, sequenced in a study of cytomegalovirus exposure and HLA in healthy donors. Data came from immunoSEQ multiplex PCR; TCRdb stores just in-frame clones and leaves some out. The sample comprises approximately 170,000 clones, 85% of which are singletons, and approximately 15% rests with the top ten. The sample was PBMCs. The receptors come from a man aged 18 to 29 in good health and CMV-seropositive. Each CDR3 is given with its conserved first and last residue. The order of the fields is D gene, J gene, clone size, V gene, CDR3 protein, CDR3 DNA. D genes are given only for firm matches. Clone sizes are given selectively: once, few, many, or a class where the clone is expanded.

NA | TRBJ2-1 | NA | TRBV28 | CASSFGAPRKNEQFF | TGTGCCAGCAGTTTCGGAGCGCCTCGGAAGAATGAGCAGTTCTTC
NA | TRBJ1-1 | NA | TRBV30 | CVWRGPYTEAFF | TGTGTGTGGCGGGGGCCTTACACTGAAGCTTTCTTT
TRBD2 | TRBJ2-2 | NA | TRBV5-4 | CASSSSGIGSGELFF | TGTGCCAGCAGTTCTAGCGGGATCGGCTCCGGGGAGCTGTTTTTT
NA | TRBJ1-2 | NA | TRBV7-9 | CASSYDQGVRYGYTF | TGTGCCAGCAGCTACGACCAAGGGGTTCGGTACGGCTACACCTTC
TRBD2 | TRBJ2-5 | NA | TRBV9 | CASSKGTSGQETQYF | TGTGCCAGCAGCAAGGGGACTAGCGGACAAGAGACCCAGTACTTC
NA | TRBJ1-4 | NA | TRBV2 | CASSDSGGRGLFF | TGTGCCAGCAGTGATTCCGGAGGCCGGGGACTGTTTTTT
NA | TRBJ1-2 | NA | TRBV5-8 | CASSLGHRLFNNYGYTF | TGTGCCAGCAGCTTGGGACATCGCCTATTTAATAACTATGGCTACACCTTC
TRBD2 | TRBJ2-7 | NA | TRBV5-1 | CASSAPGLANEQYF | TGCGCCAGCAGCGCACCGGGACTAGCGAACGAGCAGTACTTC
NA | TRBJ1-2 | once | TRBV5-1 | CASSLVGVGGYTF | TGCGCCAGCAGCTTGGTAGGGGTAGGGGGCTACACCTTC
NA | TRBJ2-7 | NA | TRBV13 | CASSFHTPSAGSYEQYF | TGTGCCAGCAGCTTCCACACCCCGTCGGCGGGGTCCTACGAGCAGTACTTC
NA | TRBJ2-7 | NA | TRBV5-3 | CARSWTGNYEQYF | TGTGCCAGAAGCTGGACGGGGAACTACGAGCAGTACTTC
TRBD1 | TRBJ1-3 | NA | TRBV7-6 | CASSPTEGAAGNTIYF | TGTGCCAGCAGCCCAACGGAGGGGGCTGCAGGAAACACCATATATTTT
TRBD1 | TRBJ1-2 | NA | TRBV19 | CASTRDRANYGYTF | TGTGCCAGTACGCGGGACAGAGCTAACTATGGCTACACCTTC
NA | TRBJ1-3 | NA | TRBV28 | CASSLNTIYF | TGTGCCAGCAGTCTAAACACCATATATTTT
TRBD1 | TRBJ2-3 | NA | TRBV19 | CASKAGGGTDTQYF | TGTGCCAGTAAGGCAGGGGGTGGCACAGATACGCAGTATTTT
NA | TRBJ2-7 | NA | TRBV9 | CASSPGQGYEQYF | TGTGCCAGCAGCCCAGGGCAGGGGTACGAGCAGTACTTC
NA | TRBJ1-4 | once | TRBV20-1 | CSARMREKLFF | TGCAGTGCTAGAATGAGAGAAAAACTGTTTTTT
NA | TRBJ2-3 | NA | TRBV28 | CASSFKRGGITDTQYF | TGTGCCAGCAGTTTCAAAAGAGGGGGAATCACAGATACGCAGTATTTT
TRBD2 | TRBJ2-3 | NA | TRBV30 | CAWGPGLVTDTQYF | TGTGCCTGGGGACCGGGACTAGTCACAGATACGCAGTATTTT
TRBD1 | TRBJ1-1 | NA | TRBV30 | CAWVRGLMTEAFF | TGTGCCTGGGTCAGGGGGCTCATGACTGAAGCTTTCTTT
NA | TRBJ1-6 | NA | TRBV6-5 | CASSYESTARGSPLHF | TGTGCCAGCAGTTACGAGTCGACGGCGCGGGGTTCACCCCTCCACTTT
NA | TRBJ2-5 | NA | TRBV5-6 | CASSSPPDRQETQYF | TGTGCCAGCAGCTCGCCTCCGGACAGACAAGAGACCCAGTACTTC
NA | TRBJ2-7 | NA | TRBV19 | CASSISGDEQYF | TGTGCCAGTAGTATTTCCGGTGACGAGCAGTACTTC
NA | TRBJ2-7 | NA | TRBV28 | CASTERRVEEQYF | TGTGCCAGCACGGAACGCAGGGTCGAAGAGCAGTACTTC
TRBD2 | TRBJ2-7 | NA | TRBV27 | CASTETSGSTKQYF | TGTGCCAGCACCGAGACTAGCGGGAGTACGAAGCAGTACTTC
TRBD2 | TRBJ2-7 | NA | TRBV18 | CASSGSGVSYEQYF | TGTGCCAGCTCCGGTAGCGGGGTCTCCTACGAGCAGTACTTC
NA | TRBJ1-1 | NA | TRBV27 | CASSIRQDREAFF | TGTGCCAGCAGTATTCGACAGGACCGTGAAGCTTTCTTT
TRBD2 | TRBJ2-1 | NA | TRBV5-4 | CASRPTSGRARQFF | TGTGCCAGCAGGCCGACTAGCGGGAGGGCCCGCCAGTTCTTC
NA | TRBJ2-2 | few | TRBV7-3 | CASSSGAGSNTGELFF | TGTGCCAGCAGTTCCGGTGCAGGTTCGAACACCGGGGAGCTGTTTTTT
TRBD2 | TRBJ2-7 | NA | TRBV11-3 | CASSLLAGDDEQYF | TGTGCCAGCAGCTTACTGGCGGGAGATGACGAGCAGTACTTC
NA | TRBJ1-5 | NA | TRBV28 | CASSPPGSNQPQHF | TGTGCCAGCAGTCCCCCGGGTAGCAATCAGCCCCAGCATTTT
TRBD1 | TRBJ1-2 | few | TRBV18 | CASSRDRSSGYTF | TGTGCCAGCTCCCGGGACAGAAGTTCTGGCTACACCTTC
NA | TRBJ2-4 | NA | TRBV4-1 | CASSQIWGGRQNIQYF | TGCGCCAGCAGCCAAATTTGGGGGGGGCGACAAAACATTCAGTACTTC
NA | TRBJ2-7 | NA | TRBV10-2 | CASSEIQGYEQYF | TGCGCCAGCAGTGAAATACAGGGTTACGAGCAGTACTTC
TRBD1 | TRBJ1-1 | NA | TRBV28 | CASSSATGGVSGEAFF | TGTGCCAGCAGTTCCGCGACAGGGGGCGTCTCGGGTGAAGCTTTCTTT
TRBD2 | TRBJ2-3 | NA | TRBV27 | CASNSGLAGGPTDTQYF | TGTGCCAGCAATTCGGGACTAGCGGGAGGGCCAACAGATACGCAGTATTTT
TRBD1 | TRBJ1-5 | NA | TRBV2 | CASGDRGGSQPQHF | TGTGCCAGCGGGGACAGGGGAGGGAGTCAGCCCCAGCATTTT
TRBD1 | TRBJ2-3 | NA | TRBV4-1 | CAGRDRVNADTQYF | TGCGCCGGACGGGACAGGGTGAACGCAGATACGCAGTATTTT
NA | TRBJ1-4 | NA | TRBV27 | CASSFDSTNEKLFF | TGTGCCAGCAGTTTCGACAGTACCAATGAAAAACTGTTTTTT
TRBD2 | TRBJ2-5 | NA | TRBV5-1 | CASSQTIAGVGETQYF | TGCGCCAGCAGCCAAACAATAGCGGGAGTAGGTGAGACCCAGTACTTC
NA | TRBJ1-1 | NA | TRBV27 | CASSFNTGNTEAFF | TGTGCCAGCAGTTTCAACACAGGGAACACTGAAGCTTTCTTT
NA | TRBJ2-7 | NA | TRBV11-1 | CASSLRLLYEQYF | TGTGCCAGCAGTCTTAGATTACTCTACGAGCAGTACTTC
NA | TRBJ2-2 | NA | TRBV5-1 | CASSLLARNTFSTGELFF | TGCGCCAGCAGCTTGCTAGCGAGGAATACTTTTAGCACCGGGGAGCTGTTTTTT
TRBD1 | TRBJ2-2 | NA | TRBV5-1 | CASSLVPGQGARNTGELFF | TGCGCCAGCAGCTTGGTTCCGGGACAGGGGGCAAGGAACACCGGGGAGCTGTTTTTT
NA | TRBJ2-1 | NA | TRBV27 | CASSQDYTTYNEQFF | TGTGCCAGCAGTCAAGACTATACTACCTACAATGAGCAGTTCTTC